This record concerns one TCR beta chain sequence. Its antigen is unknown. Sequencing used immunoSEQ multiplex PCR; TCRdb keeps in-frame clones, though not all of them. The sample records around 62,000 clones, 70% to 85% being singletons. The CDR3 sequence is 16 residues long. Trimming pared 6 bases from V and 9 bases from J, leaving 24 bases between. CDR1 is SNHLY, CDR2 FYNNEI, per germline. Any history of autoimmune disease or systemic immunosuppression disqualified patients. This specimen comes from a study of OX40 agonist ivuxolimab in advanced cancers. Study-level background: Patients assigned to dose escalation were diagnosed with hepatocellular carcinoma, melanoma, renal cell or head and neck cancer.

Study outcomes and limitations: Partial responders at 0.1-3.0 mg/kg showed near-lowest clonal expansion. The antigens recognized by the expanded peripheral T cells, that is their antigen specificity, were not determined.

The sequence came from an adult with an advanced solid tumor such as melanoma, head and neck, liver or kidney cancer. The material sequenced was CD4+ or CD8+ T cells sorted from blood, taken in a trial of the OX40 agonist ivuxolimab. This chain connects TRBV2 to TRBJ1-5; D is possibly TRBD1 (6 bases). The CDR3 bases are TGTGCCAGCAGACCCGAACGTCCGGACAGACAAGGGCCCCAGCATTTT. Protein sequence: CASRPERPDRQGPQHF.